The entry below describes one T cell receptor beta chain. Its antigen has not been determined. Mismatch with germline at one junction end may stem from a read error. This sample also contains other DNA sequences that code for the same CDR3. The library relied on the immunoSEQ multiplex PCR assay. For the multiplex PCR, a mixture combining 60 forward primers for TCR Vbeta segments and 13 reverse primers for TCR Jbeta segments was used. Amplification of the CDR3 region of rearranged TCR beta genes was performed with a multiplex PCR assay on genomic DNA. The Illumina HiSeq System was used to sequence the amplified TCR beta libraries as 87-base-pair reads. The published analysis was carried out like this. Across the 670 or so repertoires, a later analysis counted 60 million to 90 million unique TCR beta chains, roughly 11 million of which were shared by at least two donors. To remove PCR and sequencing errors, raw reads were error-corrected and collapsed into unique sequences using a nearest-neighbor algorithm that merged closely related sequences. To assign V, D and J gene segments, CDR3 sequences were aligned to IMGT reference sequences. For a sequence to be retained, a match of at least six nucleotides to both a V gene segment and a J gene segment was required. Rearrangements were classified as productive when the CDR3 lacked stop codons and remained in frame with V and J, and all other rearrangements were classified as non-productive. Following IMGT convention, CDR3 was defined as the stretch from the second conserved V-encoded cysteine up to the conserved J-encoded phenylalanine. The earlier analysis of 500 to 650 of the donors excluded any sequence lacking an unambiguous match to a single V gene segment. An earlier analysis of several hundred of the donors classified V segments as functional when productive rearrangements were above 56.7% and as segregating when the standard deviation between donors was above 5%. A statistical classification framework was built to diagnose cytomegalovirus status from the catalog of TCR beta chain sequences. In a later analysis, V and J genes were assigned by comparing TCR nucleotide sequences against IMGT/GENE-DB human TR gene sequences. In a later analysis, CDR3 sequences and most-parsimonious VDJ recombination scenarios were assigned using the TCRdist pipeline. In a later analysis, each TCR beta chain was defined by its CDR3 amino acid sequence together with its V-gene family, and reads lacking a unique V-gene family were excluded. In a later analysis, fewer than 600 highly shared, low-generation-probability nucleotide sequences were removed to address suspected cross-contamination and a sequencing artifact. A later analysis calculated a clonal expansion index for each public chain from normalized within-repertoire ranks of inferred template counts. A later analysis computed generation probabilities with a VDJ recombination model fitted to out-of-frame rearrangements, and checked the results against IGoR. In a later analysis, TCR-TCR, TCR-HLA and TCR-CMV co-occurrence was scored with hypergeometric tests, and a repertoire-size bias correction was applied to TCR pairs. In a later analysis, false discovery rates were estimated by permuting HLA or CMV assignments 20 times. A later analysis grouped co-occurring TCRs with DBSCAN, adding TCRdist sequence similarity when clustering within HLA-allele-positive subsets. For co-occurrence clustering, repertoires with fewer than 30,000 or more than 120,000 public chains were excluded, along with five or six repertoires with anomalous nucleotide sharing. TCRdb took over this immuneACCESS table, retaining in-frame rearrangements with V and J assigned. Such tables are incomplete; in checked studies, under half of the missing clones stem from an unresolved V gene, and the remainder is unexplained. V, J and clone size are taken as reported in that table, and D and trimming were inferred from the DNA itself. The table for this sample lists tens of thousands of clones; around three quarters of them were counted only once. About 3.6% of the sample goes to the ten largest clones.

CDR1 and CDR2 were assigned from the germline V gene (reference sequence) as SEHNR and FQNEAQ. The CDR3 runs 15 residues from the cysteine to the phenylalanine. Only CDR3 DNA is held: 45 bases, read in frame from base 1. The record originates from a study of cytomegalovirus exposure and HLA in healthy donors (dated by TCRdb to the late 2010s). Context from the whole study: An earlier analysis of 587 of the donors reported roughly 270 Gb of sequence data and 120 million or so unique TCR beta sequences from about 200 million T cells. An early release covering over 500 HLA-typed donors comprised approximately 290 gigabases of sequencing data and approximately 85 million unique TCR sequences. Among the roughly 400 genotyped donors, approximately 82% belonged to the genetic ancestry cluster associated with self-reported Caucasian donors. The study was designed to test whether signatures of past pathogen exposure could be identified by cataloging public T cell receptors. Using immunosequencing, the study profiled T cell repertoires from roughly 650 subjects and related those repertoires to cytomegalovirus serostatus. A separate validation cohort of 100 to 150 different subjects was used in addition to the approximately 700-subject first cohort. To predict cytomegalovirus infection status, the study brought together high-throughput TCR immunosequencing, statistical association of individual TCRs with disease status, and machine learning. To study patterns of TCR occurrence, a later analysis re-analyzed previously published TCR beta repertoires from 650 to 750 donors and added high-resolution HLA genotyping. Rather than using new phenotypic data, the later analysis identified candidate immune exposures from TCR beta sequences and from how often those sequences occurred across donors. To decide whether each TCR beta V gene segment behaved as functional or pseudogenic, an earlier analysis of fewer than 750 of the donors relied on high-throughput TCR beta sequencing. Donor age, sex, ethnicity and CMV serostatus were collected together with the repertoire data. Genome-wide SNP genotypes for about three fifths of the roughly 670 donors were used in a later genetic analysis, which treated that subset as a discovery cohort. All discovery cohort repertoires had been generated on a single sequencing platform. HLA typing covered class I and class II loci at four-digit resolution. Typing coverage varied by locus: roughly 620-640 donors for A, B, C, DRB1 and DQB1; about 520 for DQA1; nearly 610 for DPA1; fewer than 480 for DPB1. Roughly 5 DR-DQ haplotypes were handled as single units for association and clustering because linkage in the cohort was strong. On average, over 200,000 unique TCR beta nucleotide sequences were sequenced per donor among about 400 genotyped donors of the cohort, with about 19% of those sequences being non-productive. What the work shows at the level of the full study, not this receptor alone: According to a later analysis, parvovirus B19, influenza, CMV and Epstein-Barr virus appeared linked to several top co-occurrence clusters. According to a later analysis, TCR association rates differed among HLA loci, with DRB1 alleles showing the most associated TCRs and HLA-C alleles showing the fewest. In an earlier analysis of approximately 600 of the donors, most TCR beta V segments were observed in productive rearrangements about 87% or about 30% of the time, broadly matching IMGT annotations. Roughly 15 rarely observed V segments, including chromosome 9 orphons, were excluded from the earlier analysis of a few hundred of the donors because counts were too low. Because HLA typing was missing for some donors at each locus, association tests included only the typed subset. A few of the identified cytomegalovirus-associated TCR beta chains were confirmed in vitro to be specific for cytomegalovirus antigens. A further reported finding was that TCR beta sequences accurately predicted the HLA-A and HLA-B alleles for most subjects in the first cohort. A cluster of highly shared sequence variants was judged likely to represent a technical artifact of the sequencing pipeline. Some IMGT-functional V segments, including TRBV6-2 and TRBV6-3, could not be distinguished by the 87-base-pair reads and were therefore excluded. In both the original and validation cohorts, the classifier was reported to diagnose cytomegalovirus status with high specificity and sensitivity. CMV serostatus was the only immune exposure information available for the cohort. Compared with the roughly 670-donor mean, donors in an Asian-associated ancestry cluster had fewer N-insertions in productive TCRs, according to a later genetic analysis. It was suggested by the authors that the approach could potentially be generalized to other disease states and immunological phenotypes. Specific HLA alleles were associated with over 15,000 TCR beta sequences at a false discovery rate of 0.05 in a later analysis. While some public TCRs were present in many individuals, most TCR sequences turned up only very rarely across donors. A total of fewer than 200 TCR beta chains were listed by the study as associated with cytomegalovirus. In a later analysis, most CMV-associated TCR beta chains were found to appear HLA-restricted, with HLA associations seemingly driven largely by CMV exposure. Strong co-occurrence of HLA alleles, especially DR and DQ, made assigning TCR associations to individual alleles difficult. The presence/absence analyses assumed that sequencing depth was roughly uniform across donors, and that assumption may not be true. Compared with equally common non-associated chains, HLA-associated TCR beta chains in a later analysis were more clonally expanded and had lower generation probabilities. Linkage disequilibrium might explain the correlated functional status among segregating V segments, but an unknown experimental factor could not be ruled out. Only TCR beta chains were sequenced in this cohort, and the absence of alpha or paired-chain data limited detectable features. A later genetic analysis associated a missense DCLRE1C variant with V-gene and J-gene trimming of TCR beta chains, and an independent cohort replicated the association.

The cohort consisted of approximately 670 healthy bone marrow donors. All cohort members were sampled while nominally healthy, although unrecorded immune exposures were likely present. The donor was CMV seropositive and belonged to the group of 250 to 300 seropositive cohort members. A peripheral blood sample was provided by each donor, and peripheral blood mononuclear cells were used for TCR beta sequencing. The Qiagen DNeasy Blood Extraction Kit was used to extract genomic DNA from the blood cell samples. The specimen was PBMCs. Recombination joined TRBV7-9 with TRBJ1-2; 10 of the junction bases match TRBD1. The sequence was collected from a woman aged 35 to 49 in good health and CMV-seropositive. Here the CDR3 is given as CASMRTGGLNYGYTF. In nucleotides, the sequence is TGTGCCAGCATGCGGACAGGGGGTCTTAACTACGGCTACACCTTC.